This entry is about one T cell receptor beta chain. This clone has a single count. What this receptor recognizes is not known. It has no much larger one-base neighbor in the sample; base qualities were not kept. The sample originates from a study of T cell clones after liver transplantation (dated by TCRdb to the late 2010s). Concerning the study at large: The samples were obtained from ITN030ST, a randomized trial that attempted immunosuppression withdrawal within 2 years after liver transplantation. Donor-reactive T cell clones were identified by TCRbeta sequencing following a pre-transplant mixed lymphocyte reaction and were subsequently tracked in post-transplant blood. Blood samples were collected pre-transplant, pre-randomization before withdrawal, and post-randomization after either full withdrawal or failed withdrawal. Tolerance meant complete immunosuppression withdrawal for at least one year without liver enzymes rising beyond twice the upper limit of normal. Third party-reactive TCRbeta sequences were also identified from pre-transplant MLRs to serve as an antigen-independent comparator for donor-reactive sequences. Subjects received no induction therapy and standard immunosuppression until randomization at 12-24 months post-transplant. Of the eight recipients, a few were HCV-positive, while the remaining recipients had been transplanted for non-autoimmune, non-viral indications. Of the 8 liver transplant recipients making up the studied cohort, 3 were classified as tolerant and 5 as non-tolerant.

Study-level results and caveats: When repertoire turnover was accounted for, significantly reduced detection of donor-reactive sequences was found in 7 of 8 subjects for CD4 and in 8 of 8 subjects for CD8. Since no allograft tissue specimens were available, donor-reactive T cells may have migrated into the graft instead of being deleted. The conclusions were considered preliminary, being limited by small, heterogeneous patient numbers and non-standardized post-transplant time points. Low numbers of available donor cells limited the measurable donor-reactive repertoire in a couple of subjects. Donor-reactive sequences declined more than third party-reactive ones, suggesting partial antigen-specific deletion unrelated to withdrawal success. In 5 of 8 subjects, regardless of tolerance or HCV status, circulating donor-reactive CD4 TCRbeta sequences dropped significantly post-transplant.

High-throughput TCRbeta CDR3 sequencing of frozen genomic DNA was performed by immunoSEQ, with PCR amplification, mapping, bias correction and internal controls included. As for how the authors treated the data: Productive rearrangements were retained, and unique TCRbeta sequences were defined by the CDR3 nucleotide sequence together with the V and J gene. Donor-reactive sequences required at least 5-fold expansion in CFSE-low cells versus unstimulated pre-transplant cells and at least 0.01% frequency. Minimum frequency thresholds were set for each subject based on the unstimulated sample with the lowest template count, ensuring at least 90% detection power. Jensen-Shannon divergence between the top 1000 TCRbeta sequences after and before transplant was used to measure repertoire turnover. Two-sided Fisher's exact tests were used to test for changes in how often donor-reactive sequences were detected. Imported from immuneACCESS, the table was reduced by TCRdb to in-frame sequences with V and J called. These copies leave out some clones; in studies compared against another copy, an unresolved V gene accounts for under half, and the cause of the remainder is not known. That table supplies the V and J calls and clone size; D and trimming were determined from the DNA. The sample profile shows around 71,000 clones; approximately 80% of them were found once. Approximately 0.79% of the sample goes to the ten largest clones.

The CDR3 has 17 amino acids, counting the end cysteine and phenylalanine. The read is trimmed to its CDR3 DNA, 51 bases read in frame from base 1. Deletion took 4 bases off V and 1 base off J, with a span of 21 bases between the germline ends. CDR1 and CDR2 are drawn from the germline V gene: SQVTM, ANQGSEA. Thawed unstimulated PBMCs were stained for CD3, CD4 and CD8 and FACS-sorted into CD3+CD4+ and CD3+CD8+ populations. Each of the 8 studied subjects was randomized to immunosuppression withdrawal. The Qiagen DNeasy Blood and Tissue Kit was used for genomic DNA isolation. This material consisted of CD4+ T cells from blood, taken 12 months after liver transplant. The receptor chain draws on TRBV29-1 and TRBJ2-3; 6 matching bases give a weak D call of TRBD1. The source of this sequence is a human patient who received a liver transplant. Some T cells may have been brought in with the graft after a transplant. At the DNA level, the sequence is TGCAGCGTTGTGGGGATACGGACAGCTCCGGGCACAGATACGCAGTATTTT. This is translated as CSVVGIRTAPGTDTQYF.